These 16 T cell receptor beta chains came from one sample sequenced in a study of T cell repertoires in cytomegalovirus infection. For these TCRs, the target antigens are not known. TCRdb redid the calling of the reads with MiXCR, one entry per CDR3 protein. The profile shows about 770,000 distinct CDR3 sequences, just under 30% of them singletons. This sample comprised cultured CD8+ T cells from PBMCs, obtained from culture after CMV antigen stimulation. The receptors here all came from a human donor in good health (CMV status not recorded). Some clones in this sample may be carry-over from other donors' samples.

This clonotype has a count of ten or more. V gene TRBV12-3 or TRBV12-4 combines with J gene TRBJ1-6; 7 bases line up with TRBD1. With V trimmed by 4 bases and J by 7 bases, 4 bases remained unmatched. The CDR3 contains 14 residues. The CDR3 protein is CASSSAGGNSPLHF. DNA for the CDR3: TGTGCCAGCAGTTCGGCAGGGGGAAATTCACCCCTCCACTTT.

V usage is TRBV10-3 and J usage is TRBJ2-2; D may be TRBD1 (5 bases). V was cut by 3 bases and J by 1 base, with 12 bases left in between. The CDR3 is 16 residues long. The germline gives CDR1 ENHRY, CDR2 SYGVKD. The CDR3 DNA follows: TGTGCCATCAGTGAAATAGGGGCAAAGAACACCGGGGAGCTGTTTTTT. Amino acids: CAISEIGAKNTGELFF.

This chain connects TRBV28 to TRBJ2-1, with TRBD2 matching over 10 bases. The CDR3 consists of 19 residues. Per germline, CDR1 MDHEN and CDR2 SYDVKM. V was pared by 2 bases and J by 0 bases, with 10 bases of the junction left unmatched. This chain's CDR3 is CASSLNIAGGLSSYNEQFF. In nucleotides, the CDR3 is TGTGCCAGCAGTTTAAACATAGCGGGGGGACTCAGCTCCTACAATGAGCAGTTCTTC.

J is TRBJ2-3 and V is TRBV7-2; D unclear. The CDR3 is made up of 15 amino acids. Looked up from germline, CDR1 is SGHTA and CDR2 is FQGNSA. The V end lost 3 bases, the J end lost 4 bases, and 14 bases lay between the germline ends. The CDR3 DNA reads TGTGCCAGCAGCTTTCCCCGTGGGCAGGCAGATACGCAGTATTTT. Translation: CASSFPRGQADTQYF. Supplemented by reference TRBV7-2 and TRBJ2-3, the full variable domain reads GAGVSQSPSNKVTEKGKDVELRCDPISGHTALYWYRQSLGQGLEFLIYFQGNSAPDKSGLPSDRFSAERTGGSVSTLTIQRTQQEDSAVYLCASSFPRGQADTQYFGPGTRLTVL.

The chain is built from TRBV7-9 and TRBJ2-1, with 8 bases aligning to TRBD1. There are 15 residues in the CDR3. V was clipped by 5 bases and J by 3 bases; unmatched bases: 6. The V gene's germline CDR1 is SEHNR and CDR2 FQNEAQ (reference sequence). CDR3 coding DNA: TGTGCCAGCAGCGGGGGACAGGTTTTCTACAATGAGCAGTTCTTC. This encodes CASSGGQVFYNEQFF. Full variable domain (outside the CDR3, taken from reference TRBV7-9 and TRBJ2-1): DTGVSQNPRHKITKRGQNVTFRCDPISEHNRLYWYRQTLGQGPEFLTYFQNEAQLEKSRLLSDRFSAERPKGSFSTLEIQRTEQGDSAMYLCASSGGQVFYNEQFFGPGTRLTVL.

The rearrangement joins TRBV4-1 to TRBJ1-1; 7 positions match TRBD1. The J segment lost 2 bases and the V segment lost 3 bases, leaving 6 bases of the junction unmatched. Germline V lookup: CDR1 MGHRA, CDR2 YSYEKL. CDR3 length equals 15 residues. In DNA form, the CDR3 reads TGCGCCAGCAGCCATCCAGGGGGTGTTAACACTGAAGCTTTCTTT. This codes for CASSHPGGVNTEAFF.

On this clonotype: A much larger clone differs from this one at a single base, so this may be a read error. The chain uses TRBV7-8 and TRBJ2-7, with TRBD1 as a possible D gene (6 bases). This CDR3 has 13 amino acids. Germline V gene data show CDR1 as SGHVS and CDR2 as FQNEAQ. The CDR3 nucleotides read TGTGTCAGCAGCAAAGGACAGCCCTACGAGCAGTACGTC. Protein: CVSSKGQPYEQYV.

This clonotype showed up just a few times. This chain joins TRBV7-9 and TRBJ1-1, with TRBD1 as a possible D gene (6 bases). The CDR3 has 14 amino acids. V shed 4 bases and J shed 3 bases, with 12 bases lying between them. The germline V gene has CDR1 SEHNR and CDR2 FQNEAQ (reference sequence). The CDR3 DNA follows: TGTGCCAGCAGCTCCAACAGGGTTGACACTGAAGCTTTCTTT. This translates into CASSSNRVDTEAFF. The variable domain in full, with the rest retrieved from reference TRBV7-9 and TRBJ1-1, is DTGVSQNPRHKITKRGQNVTFRCDPISEHNRLYWYRQTLGQGPEFLTYFQNEAQLEKSRLLSDRFSAERPKGSFSTLEIQRTEQGDSAMYLCASSSNRVDTEAFFGQGTRLTVV.

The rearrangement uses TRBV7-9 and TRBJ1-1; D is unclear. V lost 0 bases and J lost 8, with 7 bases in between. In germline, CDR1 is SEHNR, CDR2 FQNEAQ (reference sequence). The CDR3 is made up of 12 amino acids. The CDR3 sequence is CASSLAQPEAFF. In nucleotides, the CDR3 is TGTGCCAGCAGCTTAGCACAGCCCGAAGCTTTCTTT.

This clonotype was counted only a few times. Here the CDR3 reads CASTGQPNNEQFF. CDR3 sequence (DNA): TGCGCCAGCACTGGACAGCCTAACAATGAGCAGTTCTTC. V is TRBV5-1 and J is TRBJ2-1; a weak D match, TRBD1 (6 bases). Germline V gene sequence: CDR1 SGHRS, CDR2 YFSETQ. The CDR3 totals 13 residues. Trimming stripped 6 bases from V and 5 bases from J, with 12 bases between.

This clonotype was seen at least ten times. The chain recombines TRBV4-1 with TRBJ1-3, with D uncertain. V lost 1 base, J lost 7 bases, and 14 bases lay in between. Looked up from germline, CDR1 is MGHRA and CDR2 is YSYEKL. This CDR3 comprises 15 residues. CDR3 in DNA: TGCGCCAGCAGCCAAGGAAAGACACCGTGGAACACCATATATTTT. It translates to CASSQGKTPWNTIYF.

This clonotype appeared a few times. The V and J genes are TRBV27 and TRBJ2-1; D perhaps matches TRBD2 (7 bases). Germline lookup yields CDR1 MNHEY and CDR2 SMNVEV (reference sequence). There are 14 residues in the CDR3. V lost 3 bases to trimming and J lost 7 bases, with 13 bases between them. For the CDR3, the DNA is TGTGCCAGCAGTTTTAGGGGGGGCCCAAATGAGCAGTTCTTC. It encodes CASSFRGGPNEQFF.

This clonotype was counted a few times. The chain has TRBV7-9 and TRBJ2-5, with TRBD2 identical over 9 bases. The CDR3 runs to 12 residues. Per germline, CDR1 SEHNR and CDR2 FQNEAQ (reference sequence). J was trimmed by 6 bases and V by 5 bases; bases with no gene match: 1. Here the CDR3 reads CASSGTSKTQYF. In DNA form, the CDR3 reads TGTGCCAGCAGCGGGACTAGCAAGACCCAGTACTTC.

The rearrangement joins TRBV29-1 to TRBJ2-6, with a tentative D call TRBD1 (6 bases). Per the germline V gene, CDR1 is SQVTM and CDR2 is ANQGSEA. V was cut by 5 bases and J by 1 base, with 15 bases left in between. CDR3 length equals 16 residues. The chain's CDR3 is CSVTDRNPSGANVLTF. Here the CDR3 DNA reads TGCAGCGTTACGGACAGAAACCCATCTGGGGCCAACGTCCTGACTTTC.

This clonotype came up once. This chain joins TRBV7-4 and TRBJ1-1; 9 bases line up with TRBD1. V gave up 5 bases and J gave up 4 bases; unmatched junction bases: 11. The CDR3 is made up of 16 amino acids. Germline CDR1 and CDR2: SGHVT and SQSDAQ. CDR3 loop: CASSGGTGSLGTEAFF. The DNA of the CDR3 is TGTGCCAGCAGCGGAGGGACAGGGAGTTTGGGCACTGAAGCTTTCTTT.

The CDR3, as DNA: TGTGCCAGCAGCCACCCCTTGGATGCGGTCTCTGGAAACACCATATATTTT. Translated, it gives CASSHPLDAVSGNTIYF. The chain uses TRBV4-2 and TRBJ1-3, with D unresolved. The CDR3 totals 17 residues. Germline values: CDR1 LGHNA, CDR2 YNFKEQ. V was cut by 3 bases and J by 0 bases, with 15 bases left in between.